The 24 T cell receptor beta chains reported below all come from one sample, sequenced in a study of shared clonotypes between healthy human individuals. Measured with immunoSEQ multiplex PCR; TCRdb has only the in-frame clones, and not every one. Counted here are 2 million to 2.5 million clones, approximately 95% occurring once; the ten biggest clones make up 0.39%. Sequenced input: naive CD4+ T cells from PBMCs. The subset: CD45RA+ positively selected. The receptors stem from a man aged 18 to 29 in good health. Some clones in this sample may be carry-over from other donors' samples.

The chain couples TRBV9 to TRBJ2-3, with 15 bases matching TRBD2. CDR3 length: 15 amino acids. With V trimmed by 4 bases and J by 9 bases, 6 bases remained unmatched. Germline CDR1 is SGDLS and CDR2 is YYNGEE. This chain's CDR3 is CASSRPGLAGGTQYF. The CDR3 DNA sequence: TGTGCCAGCAGCCGGCCAGGACTAGCGGGGGGGACGCAGTATTTT.

CDR3 region: CSAIDTGELFF. CDR3 coding DNA: TGCAGCGCCATAGACACCGGGGAGCTGTTTTTT. The gene calls are TRBV29-1 and TRBJ2-2; D is unresolved. Germline CDR1 SQVTM, CDR2 ANQGSEA. The CDR3 is 11 amino acids. V was clipped by 7 bases and J by 3 bases, with 6 bases between them.

About this clone itself: In the same sample, other DNA sequences code for this CDR3. This rearrangement joins TRBV2 to TRBJ2-2; D is uncertain. Germline-derived CDR1 and CDR2 are SNHLY and FYNNEI. This CDR3 contains 12 residues. Trimming pared 6 bases from V and 2 bases from J, leaving 4 bases between. CDR3 sequence: CASSRNTGELFF. CDR3 nucleotides: TGTGCCAGCAGCCGCAACACCGGGGAGCTGTTTTTT. The full variable domain, its missing parts supplied by reference TRBV2 and TRBJ2-2, is EPEVTQTPSHQVTQMGQEVILRCVPISNHLYFYWYRQILGQKVEFLVSFYNNEISEKSEIFDDQFSVERPDGSNFTLKIRSTKLEDSAMYFCASSRNTGELFFGEGSRLTVL.

The chain joins TRBV29-1 to TRBJ2-1; 9 positions match TRBD2. The V gene end was trimmed by 4 bases and the J gene end by 6 bases; junction bases not matched to a gene: 4. Germline-derived CDR1 and CDR2 are SQVTM and ANQGSEA. This CDR3 region has 13 residues. The CDR3 DNA is TGCAGCGTTGGCGGGAGGGCCCTCAATGAGCAGTTCTTC. Translated: CSVGGRALNEQFF.

This rearrangement joins TRBV7-3 to TRBJ2-3, with 14 bases matching TRBD2. This CDR3 comprises 18 residues. Germline loops: CDR1 SGHTA, CDR2 FQGTGA. Unmatched junction bases numbered 10, after V lost 5 bases and J lost 3 bases. This CDR3 reads CASSQTGTSGSLTDTQYF. CDR3 in DNA: TGTGCCAGCAGCCAAACGGGGACTAGCGGGAGTTTAACAGATACGCAGTATTTT.

This sequence joins TRBV27 and TRBJ2-7, with 10 bases aligning to TRBD1. J was trimmed by 7 bases and V by 7 bases; bases with no gene match: 10. Germline V gives CDR1 MNHEY, CDR2 SMNVEV (reference sequence). CDR3 size: 14 residues. Written as DNA, the CDR3 is TGTGCCAGCATTCCGGGACAGGGGTCTGGGGAGCAGTACTTC. Amino acids: CASIPGQGSGEQYF.

This clone was observed once. The chain joins TRBV28 to TRBJ1-6; 7 bases are shared with TRBD1. Germline CDR1 MDHEN, CDR2 SYDVKM. The CDR3 runs 13 residues. After removal of 7 bases from V and 9 bases from J, the junction contained 6 bases not matched to a gene. The CDR3 DNA sequence: TGTGCCAGCACGTGGACAGGCGTTTCACCCCTCCACTTT. Translating it yields CASTWTGVSPLHF.

V gene TRBV4-2 combines with J gene TRBJ2-7; the match to TRBD2 covers 11 bases. The junction had 4 bases not matched to a gene; V was cut back by 0 bases and J by 9 bases. The CDR3 spans 14 residues. Germline values: CDR1 LGHNA, CDR2 YNFKEQ. Written as DNA, the CDR3 is TGTGCCAGCAGCCAAGATTCCCTAGCGGGAGGGCAGTACTTC. It is translated as CASSQDSLAGGQYF.

The gene calls are TRBV7-3 and TRBJ2-3; D unclear. Germline CDR1 and CDR2: SGHTA and FQGTGA. CDR3 length equals 15 residues. V lost 5 bases and J lost 3, with 15 bases in between. CDR3 in amino acids: CASSLLSVPTDTQYF. CDR3 DNA sequence: TGTGCCAGCAGCCTTCTCTCGGTTCCAACAGATACGCAGTATTTT.

The chain recombines TRBV12-2 with TRBJ1-2; TRBD1, the table's D call, was not compared with the DNA. TRBV12-2 counts as a pseudogene. The length of the CDR3 is 13 residues. CDR3 sequence reads: CASRLQGNYGYTF. For the CDR3, the DNA is TGTGCAAGTCGCCTACAGGGGAACTATGGCTACACCTTC.

In DNA, the CDR3 is TGCGCCAGCAGTGTCCCTAGGGCAACAGGGGGTTCTTACTCCTACGAGCAGTACTTC. This sequence encodes CASSVPRATGGSYSYEQYF. The chain links TRBV5-1 to TRBJ2-7, with TRBD1 matching 8 bases. V was clipped by 5 bases and J by 0 bases; unmatched bases: 19. The length of the CDR3 is 19 residues. Germline CDR1 is SGHRS and CDR2 is YFSETQ.

The chain recombines TRBV6-1 with TRBJ1-4, with TRBD1 matching over 7 bases. Germline values: CDR1 MNHNS, CDR2 SASEGT. J gave up 8 bases and V 3 bases, and 15 bases lay outside the gene matches. This CDR3 has 17 amino acids. The chain's CDR3 is CASSDPRGTVSFEKLFF. CDR3 bases: TGTGCCAGCAGTGACCCGCGGGGGACAGTATCTTTCGAAAAACTGTTTTTT.

This clone appeared a single time. Other nucleotide sequences from this sample produce the same CDR3. The CDR3 loop reads CASSLGLADVSYEQYF. The CDR3, as DNA: TGCGCCAGCAGCTTAGGACTAGCGGACGTGTCCTACGAGCAGTACTTC. This sequence joins TRBV5-1 and TRBJ2-7; 10 nucleotides align to TRBD2. The CDR3 runs 16 residues. The trim removed 2 bases at V and 1 base at J, leaving 6 bases unmatched. CDR1 and CDR2 (germline): SGHRS, YFSETQ.

This clone showed up just a few times. The chain combines TRBV27 with TRBJ1-5; D remains unclear. Trimming removed 8 bases from V and 13 bases from J, with 21 bases in between. Germline V lookup: CDR1 MNHEY, CDR2 SMNVEV (reference sequence). CDR3 length equals 13 residues. Written as DNA, the CDR3 is TGTGCCAGCGGATACCCCTCCTTGGTAGCACAGCATTTT. Its translation is CASGYPSLVAQHF.

Concerning this clone itself: Additional DNA sequences in this sample encode the identical CDR3. The chain recombines TRBV11-2 with TRBJ1-2; 9 bases are a match to TRBD1. Trimming cost V 4 bases and J 8 bases; bases outside gene matches: 5. CDR1 and CDR2 from the germline V gene are SGHAT and FQNNGV. There are 13 residues in the CDR3. DNA of the CDR3: TGTGCCAGCAGCTCGGGACAGGGCTACGGCTACACCTTC. Translation gives CASSSGQGYGYTF.

This clone appeared once. The J gene is TRBJ2-3, the V gene TRBV19; D is ambiguous. The germline V gene encodes CDR1 LNHDA and CDR2 SQIVND (reference sequence). There are 14 residues in the CDR3. Trimming left V 1 base short and J 2 bases short, with 7 bases between. CDR3 sequence reads: CASSIADPTDTQYF. For the CDR3, the DNA is TGTGCCAGTAGTATAGCTGACCCCACAGATACGCAGTATTTT.

The V gene is TRBV27, the J gene TRBJ2-7, with 9 bases aligning to TRBD1. Germline CDR1 MNHEY, CDR2 SMNVEV (reference sequence). The CDR3 runs to 16 residues. V trimming: 5 bases; J trimming: 4 bases; junction bases outside the gene matches: 12. CDR3: CASSPWTGEDPYEQYF. The CDR3 region has the DNA TGTGCCAGCAGTCCATGGACAGGGGAGGACCCTTACGAGCAGTACTTC.

CDR3 coding DNA: TGTGCCAGCAGCTTTCAGGGGGGGGCGAAAGAGACCCAGTACTTC. Its translation is CASSFQGGAKETQYF. The chain recombines TRBV7-8 with TRBJ2-5; either TRBD1 or TRBD2 may supply D (7 bases each). The CDR3 runs 15 residues. Trimming took 3 bases from V and 3 from J, leaving 14 bases between them. Germline V gene data show CDR1 as SGHVS and CDR2 as FQNEAQ.

This chain uses TRBV11-2 with TRBJ2-7; no definite D call. Germline-derived CDR1 and CDR2 are SGHAT and FQNNGV. This CDR3 is built from 14 residues. V was shortened by 4 bases and J by 3 bases, with 13 bases between the two germline ends. This CDR3 reads CASSSRTTDYEQYF. For the CDR3, the DNA is TGTGCCAGCAGCTCCCGTACTACTGACTACGAGCAGTACTTC.

This chain uses TRBV10-3 with TRBJ2-3; 14 bases line up with TRBD2. The CDR3 runs to 17 residues. The germline V gene encodes CDR1 ENHRY and CDR2 SYGVKD. V lost 5 bases and J lost 7; bases outside the gene matches: 11. As DNA, the CDR3 is TGTGCCATCAGTCCCGGGACTAGCGGGAGTTTTCCGAATACGCAGTATTTT. Residues: CAISPGTSGSFPNTQYF.

This clone has just one count. The chain is built from TRBV28 and TRBJ1-5; 7 positions agree with TRBD1. This CDR3 spans 15 amino acids. The germline V gene has CDR1 MDHEN and CDR2 SYDVKM. J was trimmed by 2 bases and V by 5 bases; bases with no gene match: 6. CDR3 protein: CASSVGGEGNQPQHF. CDR3 bases: TGTGCCAGCAGTGTAGGGGGCGAGGGCAATCAGCCCCAGCATTTT.

The chain employs TRBV28 and TRBJ1-2; D not resolved. The CDR3 is 13 amino acids. Deletions cut 2 bases from V and 6 bases from J, with 10 bases between. Germline V gene sequence: CDR1 MDHEN, CDR2 SYDVKM. As DNA, the CDR3 is TGTGCCAGCAGTTTAGCTGGGGTGGATGGCTACACCTTC. As protein: CASSLAGVDGYTF.

This clone turned up a few times. The rearrangement uses TRBV29-1 and TRBJ1-1; tentative D call: TRBD1 (5 bases). In germline, CDR1 is SQVTM, CDR2 ANQGSEA. This CDR3 contains 13 residues. Trimming pared 3 bases from V and 3 bases from J, leaving 11 bases between. This CDR3 reads CSVETGGYTEAFF. CDR3 sequence (DNA): TGCAGCGTTGAGACGGGGGGTTACACTGAAGCTTTCTTT. Complete variable domain (other parts from reference TRBV29-1 and TRBJ1-1): SAVISQKPSRDICQRGTSLTIQCQVDSQVTMMFWYRQQPGQSLTLIATANQGSEATYESGFVIDKFPISRPNLTFSTLTVSNMSPEDSSIYLCSVETGGYTEAFFGQGTRLTVV.

The J gene is TRBJ2-1, the V gene TRBV29-1; D ambiguous. CDR3 size: 11 residues. Germline V gene data show CDR1 as SQVTM and CDR2 as ANQGSEA. The V gene lost 7 bases and the J gene lost 0 bases, with 4 bases spanning the gap. The CDR3 loop reads CSAVSYNEQFF. CDR3 bases: TGCAGCGCCGTCTCCTACAATGAGCAGTTCTTC.